A single sample is the source of the 30 T cell receptor beta chains below, sequenced in a study of blood T cells in healthy people across ages (dated by TCRdb to the mid-2010s). Libraries came from 5' RACE. The run used an Illumina HiSeq 2500. A second 7 to 11 cycle PCR used a sample-barcoded 5' primer and a J-beta primer mix. TCRdb took the public reads, trimmed them with fastp at Q25, ran MiXCR for clone calling and kept in-frame beta chains. Entries are consolidated by CDR3 protein sequence, retaining the most common genes and DNA. The table for this sample lists fewer than 1 million distinct CDR3 sequences; 44% of them were counted only once. Approximately 20% of the sample is in the top ten clones. Sample: blood. Receptors originate from a man aged 55-75 years in good health.

This clonotype was counted between two and nine times. CDR3: CAWSRPQETQYF. CDR3 DNA: TGTGCCTGGAGTAGACCCCAAGAGACCCAGTACTTC. The chain employs TRBV30 and TRBJ2-5; unclear D gene. This CDR3 has 12 residues. From germline, CDR1 is GTSNPN and CDR2 SVGIG (reference sequence). With 2 bases removed from V and 1 base from J, the gap between germline ends came to 5 bases.

In this sample, this clonotype turned up once. J is TRBJ2-3 and V is TRBV9; no definite D call. CDR3 length: 13 amino acids. Germline-derived CDR1 and CDR2 are SGDLS and YYNGEE. Trimming left V 3 bases short and J 6 bases short, with 11 bases between. In DNA form, the CDR3 reads TGTGCCAGCAGCGCCCCTCCGTTGGATACGCAGTATTTT. This translates into CASSAPPLDTQYF.

V usage is TRBV6-5 and J usage is TRBJ2-1; 13 positions agree with TRBD2. V shed 4 bases and J 3 bases; nucleotides not matched to a gene: 9. Germline V gene lookup returns CDR1 MNHEY and CDR2 SVGAGI. The CDR3 has 18 amino acids. CDR3 DNA: TGTGCCAGCAGTTCCGGACTAGCGGGGGAGCCTCGCTACAATGAGCAGTTCTTC. Translated: CASSSGLAGEPRYNEQFF.

V gene TRBV10-2 combines with J gene TRBJ2-1; D uncertain. CDR1 is WSHSY and CDR2 is SAAADI in the germline V gene. This CDR3 region has 15 residues. V dropped 7 bases and J dropped 0 bases, with 13 bases sitting between them. The CDR3 region has the DNA TGCGCCAGCACCGACACAAGGAGCTCCTACAATGAGCAGTTCTTC. This encodes CASTDTRSSYNEQFF.

The chain recombines TRBV29-1 with TRBJ2-6; D not resolved. V was cut by 2 bases and J by 2 bases, with 1 base left in between. CDR1 and CDR2 from the germline V gene are SQVTM and ANQGSEA. The CDR3 is 12 amino acids. The CDR3 region has the DNA TGCAGCGTTGAAACTGGGGCCAACGTCCTGACTTTC. It is translated as CSVETGANVLTF.

The rearrangement links TRBV6-5 to TRBJ1-4; weak D call: TRBD1 (6 bases). Deletions cut 2 bases from V and 0 bases from J, with 16 bases between. From germline, CDR1 is MNHEY and CDR2 SVGAGI. CDR3 size: 18 residues. CDR3 amino acids: CASSYTLQGRATNEKLFF. The DNA for the CDR3 is TGTGCCAGCAGTTACACCCTACAGGGCCGGGCAACTAATGAAAAACTGTTTTTT.

This clonotype was detected many times. The chain uses TRBV20-1 and TRBJ2-1; D gene uncertain. Germline loops: CDR1 DFQATT, CDR2 SNEGSKA (reference sequence). The V and J ends lost 3 bases and 10 bases respectively, with 16 bases between them. The CDR3 spans 13 residues. In DNA form, the CDR3 reads TGCAGTGCTAGCCGGTCCCTAAGTAAGGAGCAGTTCTTC. Translating it yields CSASRSLSKEQFF.

J is TRBJ2-3 and V is TRBV6-5; 9 nucleotides line up with TRBD2. With 4 bases clipped from V and 5 bases from J, the junction kept 7 bases outside the gene matches. Germline CDR1 reads MNHEY; CDR2 reads SVGAGI. The CDR3 has 15 residues. This CDR3 is CASSSPSGVEDTQYF. CDR3 nucleotides: TGTGCCAGCAGTTCTCCTAGCGGGGTGGAAGATACGCAGTATTTT.

This clonotype was found once. V usage is TRBV6-5 and J usage is TRBJ2-1; D may match TRBD1 or TRBD2 (5 bases each). The J call may be wrong; the DNA end is better matched by TRBJ2-7. Germline loops: CDR1 MNHEY, CDR2 SVGAGI. This CDR3 comprises 13 residues. The CDR3 DNA follows: TGTGCCAGCAGGGGGACGGCTCGCTACGAGCAGTACTTC. This encodes CASRGTARYEQYF.

This clonotype was picked up many times. The rearrangement links TRBV11-3 to TRBJ2-1; perhaps TRBD2 as D (6 bases). Trimming took off 3 bases at V and 6 bases at J, with 15 bases between the two ends. Germline loops: CDR1 SGHNT, CDR2 YENEEA. This CDR3 region has 15 residues. CDR3 DNA: TGTGCCAGCAGCTTCTATCTGGGCGGGGTCAATGAGCAGTTCTTC. Translated, it gives CASSFYLGGVNEQFF.

This clonotype has just a few counts. The J gene is TRBJ1-6, the V gene TRBV5-1; D unclear. Between the trimmed V and J ends, which lost 1 base and 0 bases, there was a span of 14 bases. The germline V gene has CDR1 SGHRS and CDR2 YFSETQ. The CDR3 loop spans 18 amino acids. The CDR3: CASSLSRPGSSYNSPLHF. CDR3 coding DNA: TGCGCCAGCAGCTTGAGCCGTCCGGGAAGCTCCTATAATTCACCCCTCCACTTT.

The chain carries TRBV27 and TRBJ2-7; D ambiguous. CDR1 and CDR2 (germline): MNHEY, SMNVEV (reference sequence). This CDR3 contains 14 residues. Trimming stripped 3 bases from V and 1 base from J, with 10 bases between. CDR3 region: CASSLVGRSYEQYF. CDR3 coding DNA: TGTGCCAGCAGTTTGGTTGGCAGGTCCTACGAGCAGTACTTC.

DNA for the CDR3: TGTGCCAGCAGCCAAGACGTGGATACCTATGGCTACACCTTC. It yields the protein CASSQDVDTYGYTF. The rearrangement links TRBV3-1 to TRBJ1-2; D is undetermined. V lost 0 bases and J lost 4, with 9 bases in between. Germline V lookup: CDR1 LGHDT, CDR2 YNNKEL (reference sequence). CDR3 size: 14 residues.

The chain has TRBV7-3 and TRBJ2-3; D is uncertain. The CDR3 extends over 15 amino acids. Deletions cut 0 bases from V and 7 bases from J, with 14 bases between. CDR1 and CDR2 (germline): SGHTA, FQGTGA. CDR3 sequence: CASSLTGVADNTQYF. The DNA for the CDR3 is TGTGCCAGCAGCTTAACTGGGGTGGCGGATAATACGCAGTATTTT.

This clonotype has ten or more counts. Here the CDR3 reads CASSQAGRYTEAFF. The DNA for the CDR3 is TGTGCCAGCAGCCAAGCGGGCCGGTACACTGAAGCTTTCTTT. The chain joins TRBV14 to TRBJ1-1; the D is unclear. The CDR3 loop spans 14 amino acids. The germline V and J ends were trimmed by 1 base and 3 bases, with 9 bases remaining between them. Germline V lookup: CDR1 SGHDN, CDR2 FVKESK. Variable domain in full (rest from reference TRBV14 and TRBJ1-1): EAGVTQFPSHSVIEKGQTVTLRCDPISGHDNLYWYRRVMGKEIKFLLHFVKESKQDESGMPNNRFLAERTGGTYSTLKVQPAELEDSGVYFCASSQAGRYTEAFFGQGTRLTVV.

The CDR3 region is CASSFGLTNEKLFF. CDR3 DNA sequence: TGTGCCAGCAGTTTTGGGTTAACTAATGAAAAACTGTTTTTT. The V gene is TRBV12-3 or TRBV12-4, the J gene TRBJ1-4; D is unresolved. The V end lost 3 bases, the J end lost 1 base, and 6 bases lay between the germline ends. This CDR3 contains 14 residues.

The chain has TRBV12-3 or TRBV12-4 and TRBJ2-5; 9 bases fit TRBD2. The CDR3 is 15 residues long. V shed 3 bases, J shed 7 bases, and the junction held 9 bases outside the gene matches. The CDR3 reads CASSLSSGGHGTQYF. The CDR3 nucleotides read TGTGCCAGCAGTTTGAGTAGCGGGGGCCATGGGACCCAGTACTTC.

This clonotype was counted a few times. The gene calls are TRBV29-1 and TRBJ1-2; a possible D gene is TRBD1 (5 bases). CDR1 SQVTM and CDR2 ANQGSEA come from the germline V gene. V was shortened by 4 bases and J by 2 bases, with 11 bases between the two germline ends. The CDR3 is 13 residues long. CDR3 amino acids: CSVGLGPNYGYTF. The CDR3 coding sequence is TGCAGCGTTGGACTGGGACCCAACTATGGCTACACCTTC.

This chain uses TRBV27 with TRBJ2-2, with D perhaps matching TRBD2 (5 bases). From germline, CDR1 is MNHEY and CDR2 SMNVEV (reference sequence). This CDR3 is built from 15 residues. Trimming shortened V by 3 bases and J by 1 base, and 9 bases separated the two germline ends. The CDR3 here is CASSFDSVNTGELFF. Here the CDR3 DNA reads TGTGCCAGCAGTTTTGATAGCGTGAACACCGGGGAGCTGTTTTTT.

The V call is TRBV7-2, the J call TRBJ1-4; D ambiguous. V was shortened by 1 base and J by 8 bases, with 14 bases between the two germline ends. The CDR3 consists of 15 residues. Germline CDR1 SGHTA, CDR2 FQGNSA. DNA of the CDR3: TGTGCCAGCAGCTTAGTGTTCCGAGGTGGGGAAAAACTGTTTTTT. Protein: CASSLVFRGGEKLFF.

This clonotype was detected a few times. The V gene is TRBV4-3, the J gene TRBJ2-5, with TRBD1 as a possible D gene (6 bases). Germline CDR1 is LGHNA and CDR2 is YSLEER. This CDR3 spans 15 amino acids. The V end was cut by 0 bases, the J end by 4 bases, with 12 bases between. CDR3 sequence: CASSQDRVRGETQYF. For the CDR3, the DNA is TGCGCCAGCAGCCAAGATCGCGTCAGGGGAGAGACCCAGTACTTC.

In its sample, this clonotype was seen once. V gene TRBV5-1 combines with J gene TRBJ2-7; D is perhaps TRBD1 (5 bases). The CDR3 spans 13 residues. V was clipped by 4 bases and J by 2 bases, with 10 bases between them. CDR1 is SGHRS and CDR2 is YFSETQ in the germline V gene. The CDR3 loop is CASSKGQAYEQYF. The CDR3 DNA follows: TGCGCCAGCAGCAAAGGACAAGCCTACGAGCAGTACTTC.

This clonotype was seen a few times. J is TRBJ2-1 and V is TRBV20-1; 8 nucleotides line up with TRBD2. The germline gives CDR1 DFQATT, CDR2 SNEGSKA (reference sequence). V shed 2 bases, J shed 4 bases, and the junction held 4 bases outside the gene matches. There are 14 residues in the CDR3. CDR3 bases: TGCAGTGCTAGACGTCGGGGGGGGTACAATGAGCAGTTCTTC. The encoded protein is CSARRRGGYNEQFF.

The gene calls are TRBV6-2 or TRBV6-3 and TRBJ2-5; D unresolved. Near its end, the DNA agrees better with TRBJ2-7, so the J call may be wrong. The CDR3 runs to 15 residues. CDR1 and CDR2 (germline): MNHEY, SVGEGT. Here the CDR3 reads CASSNTVWRTYEQYF. DNA of the CDR3: TGTGCCAGCAGTAATACAGTGTGGAGAACCTACGAGCAGTACTTC.

The chain combines TRBV4-1 with TRBJ2-3; 13 positions agree with TRBD2. Trimming removed 5 bases from V and 2 bases from J; junction bases left unmatched: 4. Germline CDR1 is MGHRA and CDR2 is YSYEKL. The CDR3 sequence is 16 residues long. Written as DNA, the CDR3 is TGCGCCAGCAGCTCGGGACTAGCGGGATTCACAGATACGCAGTATTTT. This encodes CASSSGLAGFTDTQYF.

V is TRBV28 and J is TRBJ2-7; TRBD2 aligns across 11 bases. CDR1 is MDHEN and CDR2 is SYDVKM in the germline V gene. This CDR3 comprises 14 residues. The ends lost 7 bases at V and 3 bases at J; junction bases unmatched: 5. The CDR3 loop is CASNLSGGGYEQYF. The CDR3 DNA reads TGTGCCAGCAACCTTAGCGGGGGGGGCTACGAGCAGTACTTC.

As for this clonotype: One junction end disagrees with the germline gene, perhaps due to a read error. This rearrangement joins TRBV12-3 or TRBV12-4 to TRBJ1-2, with D possibly matching TRBD1 (5 bases). The CDR3 loop spans 17 amino acids. CDR3 in DNA: TGTGCCAGCAGTCATACGCCCGACAGCTCAGCTAACTATGGCCACACCTTC. Protein: CASSHTPDSSANYGHTF.

The V and J genes are TRBV18 and TRBJ2-1; possible D gene TRBD2, 5 bases. From germline, CDR1 is KGHSH and CDR2 LQKENI. This CDR3 is 12 amino acids long. The V end lost 5 bases, the J end lost 7 bases, and 9 bases lay between the germline ends. The CDR3 is CASSGERNEQFF. The CDR3 nucleotides are TGTGCCAGCTCAGGCGAGCGGAATGAGCAGTTCTTC.

Only one count was recorded for this clonotype. This sequence joins TRBV11-2 and TRBJ2-6, with D unresolved. There are 15 residues in the CDR3. The V gene's germline CDR1 is SGHAT and CDR2 FQNNGV. The V end lost 5 bases, the J end lost 0 bases, and 8 bases lay between the germline ends. The CDR3 protein is CASSLQNSGANVLTF. The CDR3 nucleotides read TGTGCCAGCAGCCTACAAAACTCTGGGGCCAACGTCCTGACTTTC.

This clonotype was observed a few times. This chain joins TRBV7-9 and TRBJ1-2; D is unresolved. The germline V gene encodes CDR1 SEHNR and CDR2 FQNEAQ (reference sequence). Trimming took 3 bases from V and 4 from J, leaving 12 bases between them. The CDR3 spans 14 residues. The chain's CDR3 is CASSFHGSRYGYTF. The CDR3 coding sequence is TGTGCCAGCAGCTTTCACGGGAGTCGCTATGGCTACACCTTC. Full variable domain (remainder filled in from reference TRBV7-9 and TRBJ1-2): DTGVSQNPRHKITKRGQNVTFRCDPISEHNRLYWYRQTLGQGPEFLTYFQNEAQLEKSRLLSDRFSAERPKGSFSTLEIQRTEQGDSAMYLCASSFHGSRYGYTFGSGTRLTVV.